Below are 20 T cell receptor beta chains sequenced from a single sample in a study of cytomegalovirus exposure and HLA in healthy donors. 60 Vbeta and 13 Jbeta primers were used in PCR. Clones were read by immunoSEQ multiplex PCR, and TCRdb kept only the in-frame ones, dropping some. In the table there are about 170,000 clones, roughly 80% of which are singletons. Source material: PBMCs. The receptors here all came from a woman younger than 35 in good health and CMV-seronegative.

The chain recombines TRBV5-4 with TRBJ2-7; 13 bases match TRBD2. Germline V gene sequence: CDR1 SGHNT, CDR2 YYREEE (reference sequence). The CDR3 length is 16 residues. Losses at the gene ends were 3 bases for V and 3 bases for J; bases not matched to a gene: 6. CDR3 region: CASSSGLAGDFYEQYF. The DNA for the CDR3 is TGTGCCAGCAGCTCCGGACTAGCGGGAGACTTCTACGAGCAGTACTTC.

This clone was picked up a small number of times. The chain combines TRBV11-3 with TRBJ1-1; 7 nucleotides line up with TRBD1. With V trimmed by 6 bases and J by 2 bases, 3 bases remained unmatched. The CDR3 covers 13 residues. Germline V gives CDR1 SGHNT, CDR2 YENEEA. CDR3 residues: CASSKGANTEAFF. The CDR3 DNA reads TGTGCCAGCAGTAAGGGGGCAAACACTGAAGCTTTCTTT.

The rearrangement uses TRBV27 and TRBJ2-7; 7 bases are a match to TRBD1. The CDR3 has 15 amino acids. Trimming took 9 bases from V and 3 from J; bases not matched to a gene: 14. CDR1 and CDR2 from the germline V gene are MNHEY and SMNVEV (reference sequence). The CDR3: CASSAGTERFYEQYF. Here the CDR3 DNA reads TGTGCCAGTAGCGCCGGGACAGAAAGATTCTACGAGCAGTACTTC.

This chain joins TRBV5-1 and TRBJ2-2; D is possibly TRBD2 (5 bases). Between the trimmed V and J ends, which lost 5 bases and 4 bases, there was a span of 12 bases. Germline lookup yields CDR1 SGHRS and CDR2 YFSETQ. The CDR3 is made up of 14 amino acids. The CDR3 sequence: CASRQTSRTGELFF. DNA of the CDR3: TGCGCCAGCAGGCAAACTAGTCGCACCGGGGAGCTGTTTTTT.

The chain combines TRBV5-4 with TRBJ2-7; weak D call: TRBD2 (5 bases). The V end lost 4 bases, the J end lost 2 bases, and 13 bases lay between the germline ends. CDR1 SGHNT and CDR2 YYREEE come from the germline V gene (reference sequence). The CDR3 runs to 14 residues. The CDR3 loop is CASSPLANPYEQYF. The CDR3 DNA sequence: TGTGCCAGCAGCCCTCTAGCAAACCCCTACGAGCAGTACTTC.

The chain recombines TRBV9 with TRBJ1-2; D might be TRBD1 (5 bases). V was clipped by 3 bases and J by 5 bases, with 17 bases between them. The CDR3 extends over 15 amino acids. Germline V gives CDR1 SGDLS, CDR2 YYNGEE. CDR3 loop: CASSAYGRGLYGYTF. CDR3 sequence (DNA): TGTGCCAGCAGCGCCTACGGGAGGGGTCTGTATGGCTACACCTTC.

V usage is TRBV9 and J usage is TRBJ1-5; TRBD1 aligns across 11 bases. V gave up 0 bases and J gave up 7 bases; unmatched junction bases: 0. Germline V gene data show CDR1 as SGDLS and CDR2 as YYNGEE. The CDR3 is 14 residues long. The CDR3 DNA is TGTGCCAGCAGCGTAGGGACAGGGGGCCAGCCCCAGCATTTT. Protein sequence: CASSVGTGGQPQHF.

This rearrangement joins TRBV6-1 to TRBJ2-3; 7 bases match TRBD1. The CDR3 contains 15 residues. V lost 4 bases to trimming and J lost 1 base; unmatched junction nucleotides: 5. CDR1 and CDR2 from the germline V gene are MNHNS and SASEGT. CDR3 protein: CASSGRTGGTDTQYF. The CDR3 nucleotides are TGTGCCAGCAGTGGACGGACAGGCGGCACAGATACGCAGTATTTT.

The rearrangement links TRBV6-5 to TRBJ1-3, with D maybe TRBD1 (6 bases). Germline V lookup: CDR1 MNHEY, CDR2 SVGAGI. V was cut by 5 bases and J by 2 bases, with 10 bases left in between. The CDR3 loop spans 14 amino acids. The CDR3 loop reads CASSVQGAGNTIYF. The CDR3 DNA follows: TGTGCCAGCAGTGTACAGGGAGCTGGAAACACCATATATTTT.

CDR3 DNA sequence: TGTGCCAGCAGCTTAGCGCGGAACACAGATACGCAGTATTTT. Residues: CASSLARNTDTQYF. The chain combines TRBV7-3 with TRBJ2-3; unclear D gene. Germline loops: CDR1 SGHTA, CDR2 FQGTGA. CDR3 length equals 14 residues. The germline V and J ends were trimmed by 2 bases and 2 bases, with 8 bases remaining between them.

This rearrangement joins TRBV10-1 to TRBJ2-7, with 7 bases identical to TRBD2. The CDR3 loop spans 17 amino acids. V lost 6 bases and J lost 4; bases outside the gene matches: 18. CDR1 is WNHNN and CDR2 is SYGVQD in the germline V gene (reference sequence). The CDR3 DNA is TGCGCCAGCAGCGTACTCCGATTGCTAGCGGAGCTGTACGAGCAGTACTTC. Translation gives CASSVLRLLAELYEQYF.

The chain employs TRBV10-3 and TRBJ2-6; weak D call: TRBD2 (6 bases). V dropped 0 bases and J dropped 3 bases, with 9 bases sitting between them. The CDR3 runs to 16 residues. From germline, CDR1 is ENHRY and CDR2 SYGVKD. The DNA for the CDR3 is TGTGCCATCAGTGAGTCGGGACTCGGTGGGGCCAACGTCCTGACTTTC. Its protein is CAISESGLGGANVLTF.

The V gene is TRBV5-4, the J gene TRBJ2-1; 9 bases agree with TRBD1. Germline V gives CDR1 SGHNT, CDR2 YYREEE (reference sequence). This CDR3 region has 15 residues. The V and J ends lost 6 bases and 6 bases, in that order; junction bases with no gene match: 10. CDR3 in DNA: TGTGCCAGCAACAACCCGACAGGGGGGATCAATGAGCAGTTCTTC. Translation: CASNNPTGGINEQFF.

The chain joins TRBV7-5 to TRBJ2-7; the DNA was not used to check the table's D call, TRBD2. TRBV7-5 is labeled a pseudogene. The CDR3 sequence is 15 residues long. The CDR3 protein is CVRSSDSGLSYEQYF. CDR3 in DNA: TGTGTCAGAAGCTCTGATAGCGGTTTGTCCTACGAGCAGTACTTC.

The chain links TRBV6-1 to TRBJ1-1; D ambiguous. Germline CDR1 reads MNHNS; CDR2 reads SASEGT. CDR3 length: 14 residues. Trimming removed 4 bases from V and 1 base from J, with 10 bases in between. This chain's CDR3 is CASSVERRNTEAFF. In DNA, the CDR3 is TGTGCCAGCAGTGTGGAGCGGAGGAACACTGAAGCTTTCTTT.

The chain recombines TRBV13 with TRBJ2-5; 14 bases map to TRBD2. CDR3 length: 18 residues. Germline V gene data show CDR1 as PRHDT and CDR2 as FYEKMQ (reference sequence). The V and J ends lost 2 bases and 4 bases, in that order; junction bases with no gene match: 9. The CDR3 DNA is TGTGCCAGCAGCTTAAGCTCGGGACTAGCGGGAGTAGGAGAGACCCAGTACTTC. Protein product: CASSLSSGLAGVGETQYF.

This clone was seen a few times. The V call is TRBV28, the J call TRBJ1-1, with a weak D call TRBD1 (6 bases). Germline CDR1 reads MDHEN; CDR2 reads SYDVKM. V lost 6 bases to trimming and J lost 3 bases, with 11 bases between them. CDR3 size: 13 residues. The CDR3 spells CASRLNRDTEAFF. In DNA form, the CDR3 reads TGTGCCAGCAGGCTAAACAGGGACACTGAAGCTTTCTTT.

The J gene is TRBJ2-3, the V gene TRBV19; 9 nucleotides agree with TRBD1. The CDR3 sequence is 13 residues long. With V trimmed by 5 bases and J by 4 bases, 1 base remained unmatched. Germline V gene lookup returns CDR1 LNHDA and CDR2 SQIVND (reference sequence). The CDR3 DNA reads TGTGCCAGTAGTTGGACAGGGGCAGATACGCAGTATTTT. Residues: CASSWTGADTQYF.

The chain uses TRBV5-6 and TRBJ2-5; 7 bases agree with TRBD1. The J call is doubtful: the DNA matches TRBJ2-7 better. The CDR3 covers 13 residues. Per germline, CDR1 SGHDT and CDR2 YYEEEE. The CDR3, as DNA: TGTGCCAGCAGCCTCGGGACAGACCACGAGCAGTACTTC. Amino acids: CASSLGTDHEQYF.

Turning to this clone: The CDR3 ends on some other residue instead of the conserved phenylalanine or tryptophan, so this is likely a read error. No DNA is shown, since the ends of the CDR3 on it are uncertain; the CDR3 is the one TCRdb lists. V is TRBV28 and J is TRBJ2-7; the D call of TRBD2 is as the table states it, not checked on the DNA. Ends included, the CDR3 has 13 residues. Germline V CDR1 and CDR2: MDHEN, SYDVKM. The CDR3 protein is CASSLSSRALLLL.